This TCR beta chain emerged from a study of T cell responses to AZD1222 COVID-19 vaccine. Background on the study: It was second doses at about 4 or about 12 weeks that were pooled.

The data were produced by immunoSEQ multiplex PCR, yet TCRdb's version contains in-frame clones alone and is incomplete. The table shows some 120,000 clones, with around nine tenths occurring only once. Study-wide results and caveats: Most donors were white British and more were female, and clonal diversity was possibly underestimated. It was only after the peak T cell response that any repertoires were sampled.

Concerning this clone itself: Its specificity is not known.

Germline V CDR1 and CDR2: KGHSH, LQKENI. The CDR3 totals 15 residues. The V gene lost 1 base and the J gene lost 1 base, with 10 bases spanning the gap. The sequencing used peripheral blood, collected on day 0 of AZD1222 vaccination. The TCR was taken from an adult in good health. This chain uses TRBV18 with TRBJ1-1; no definite D call. CDR3 protein: CASSPRAGPNTEAFF. The DNA for the CDR3 is TGTGCCAGCTCACCACGGGCAGGCCCGAACACTGAAGCTTTCTTT. The full variable domain, its missing parts supplied by reference TRBV18 and TRBJ1-1, is NAGVMQNPRHLVRRRGQEARLRCSPMKGHSHVYWYRQLPEEGLKFMVYLQKENIIDESGMPKERFSAEFPKEGPSILRIQQVVRGDSAAYFCASSPRAGPNTEAFFGQGTRLTVV.